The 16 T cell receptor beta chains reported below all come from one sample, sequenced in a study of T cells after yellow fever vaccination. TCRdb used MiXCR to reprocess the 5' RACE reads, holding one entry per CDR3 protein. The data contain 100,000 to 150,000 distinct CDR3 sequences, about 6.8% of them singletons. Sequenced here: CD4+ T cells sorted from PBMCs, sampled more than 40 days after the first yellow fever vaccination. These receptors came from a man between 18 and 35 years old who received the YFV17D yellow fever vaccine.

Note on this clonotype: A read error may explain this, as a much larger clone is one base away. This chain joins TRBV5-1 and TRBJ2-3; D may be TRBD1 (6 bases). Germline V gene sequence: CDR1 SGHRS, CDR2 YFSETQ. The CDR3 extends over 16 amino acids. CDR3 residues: CDSSLGQTPSGDTQYF. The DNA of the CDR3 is TGCGACAGCAGCTTGGGACAAACGCCCTCGGGCGATACGCAGTATTTT. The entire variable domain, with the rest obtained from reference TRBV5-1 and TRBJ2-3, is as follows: KAGVTQTPRYLIKTRGQQVTLSCSPISGHRSVSWYQQTPGQGLQFLFEYFSETQRNKGNFPGRFSGRQFSNSRSEMNVSTLELGDSALYLCDSSLGQTPSGDTQYFGPGTRLTVL.

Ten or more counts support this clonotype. The CDR3 DNA reads as TGTGCCAGCTCACCCGGACAGTGGGGTTTCACCTTC. It translates to CASSPGQWGFTF. V usage is TRBV18 and J usage is TRBJ1-2; perhaps TRBD1 as D (6 bases). Germline values: CDR1 KGHSH, CDR2 LQKENI. With 3 bases removed from V and 13 bases from J, the gap between germline ends came to 15 bases. The CDR3 consists of 12 residues.

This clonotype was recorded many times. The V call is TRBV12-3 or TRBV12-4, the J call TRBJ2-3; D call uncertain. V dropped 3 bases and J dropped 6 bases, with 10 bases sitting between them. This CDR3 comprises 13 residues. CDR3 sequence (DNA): TGTGCCAGCAGTTTTGTGGCTATCGATACGCAGTATTTT. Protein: CASSFVAIDTQYF.

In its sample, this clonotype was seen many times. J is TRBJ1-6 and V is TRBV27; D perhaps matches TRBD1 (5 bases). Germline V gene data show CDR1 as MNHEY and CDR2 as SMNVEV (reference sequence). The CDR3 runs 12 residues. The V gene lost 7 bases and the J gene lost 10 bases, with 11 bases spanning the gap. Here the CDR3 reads CASKGVGSPLHF. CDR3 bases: TGTGCCAGCAAAGGGGTAGGGTCACCCCTCCACTTT.

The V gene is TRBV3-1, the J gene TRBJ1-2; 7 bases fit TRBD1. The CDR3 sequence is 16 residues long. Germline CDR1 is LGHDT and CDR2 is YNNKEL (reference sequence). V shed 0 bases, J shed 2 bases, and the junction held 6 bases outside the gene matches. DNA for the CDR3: TGTGCCAGCAGCCAAGATCTCGAGACAGGGAACTATGGCTACACCTTC. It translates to CASSQDLETGNYGYTF.

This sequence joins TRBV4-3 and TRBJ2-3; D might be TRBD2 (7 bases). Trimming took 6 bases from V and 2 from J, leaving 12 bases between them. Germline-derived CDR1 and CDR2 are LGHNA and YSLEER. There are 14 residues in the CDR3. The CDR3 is CASREGGDTDTQYF. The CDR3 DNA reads TGCGCCAGCAGAGAAGGGGGGGACACAGATACGCAGTATTTT.

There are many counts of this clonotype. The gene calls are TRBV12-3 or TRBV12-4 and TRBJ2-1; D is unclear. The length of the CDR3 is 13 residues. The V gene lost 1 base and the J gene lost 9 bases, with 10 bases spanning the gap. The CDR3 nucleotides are TGTGCCAGCAGTTTAGGTGGGCAAGGTGAGCAGTTCTTC. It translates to CASSLGGQGEQFF.

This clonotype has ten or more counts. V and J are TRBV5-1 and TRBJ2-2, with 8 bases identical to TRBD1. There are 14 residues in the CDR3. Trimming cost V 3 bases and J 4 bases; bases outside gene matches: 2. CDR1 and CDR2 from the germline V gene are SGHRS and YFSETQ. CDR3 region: CASSWGTGTGELFF. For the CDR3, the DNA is TGCGCCAGCAGCTGGGGGACAGGCACCGGGGAGCTGTTTTTT.

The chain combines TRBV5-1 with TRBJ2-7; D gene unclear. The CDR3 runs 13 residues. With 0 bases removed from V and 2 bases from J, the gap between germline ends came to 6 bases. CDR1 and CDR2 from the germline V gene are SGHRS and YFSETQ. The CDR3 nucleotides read TGCGCCAGCAGCTTGGGAACTACCTACGAGCAGTACTTC. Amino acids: CASSLGTTYEQYF.

The CDR3 region is CASSLRFRGSGANVLTF. CDR3 nucleotide sequence: TGTGCCAGCAGCTTGCGGTTCAGGGGCTCTGGGGCCAACGTCCTGACTTTC. The gene calls are TRBV5-5 and TRBJ2-6, with a possible D match to TRBD1 (6 bases). With 1 base removed from V and 0 bases from J, the gap between germline ends came to 11 bases. Germline assignment: CDR1 SGHKS and CDR2 YYEKEE (reference sequence). The CDR3 sequence is 17 residues long.

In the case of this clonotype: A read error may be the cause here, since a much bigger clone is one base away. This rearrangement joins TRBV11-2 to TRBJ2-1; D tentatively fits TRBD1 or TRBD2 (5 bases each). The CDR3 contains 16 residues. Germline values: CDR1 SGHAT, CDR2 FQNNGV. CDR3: CDSSPLVWGSHNEQFF. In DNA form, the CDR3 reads TGTGACAGCAGCCCCCTAGTCTGGGGGAGCCACAATGAGCAGTTCTTC.

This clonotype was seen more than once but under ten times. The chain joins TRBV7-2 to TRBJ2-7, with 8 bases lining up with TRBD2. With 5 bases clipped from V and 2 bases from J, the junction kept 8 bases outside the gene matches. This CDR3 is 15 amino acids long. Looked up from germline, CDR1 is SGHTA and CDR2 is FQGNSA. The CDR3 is CASSRPAGGPYEQYF. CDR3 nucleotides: TGTGCCAGCAGCCGCCCGGCGGGGGGTCCCTACGAGCAGTACTTC.

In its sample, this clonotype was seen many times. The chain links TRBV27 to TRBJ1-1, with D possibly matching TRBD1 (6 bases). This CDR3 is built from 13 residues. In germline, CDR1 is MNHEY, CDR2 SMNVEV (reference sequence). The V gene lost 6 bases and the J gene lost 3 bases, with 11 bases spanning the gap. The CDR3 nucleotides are TGTGCCAGCAGCCTCAGGGGTTACACTGAAGCTTTCTTT. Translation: CASSLRGYTEAFF.

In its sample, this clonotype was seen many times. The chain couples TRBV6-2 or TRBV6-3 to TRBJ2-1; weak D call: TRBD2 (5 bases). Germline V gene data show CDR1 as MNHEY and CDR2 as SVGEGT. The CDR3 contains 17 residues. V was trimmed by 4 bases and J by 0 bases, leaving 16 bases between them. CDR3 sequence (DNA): TGTGCCAGCAGTTCCCGGGAAAGGGCCCTCTCCTACAATGAGCAGTTCTTC. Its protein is CASSSRERALSYNEQFF.

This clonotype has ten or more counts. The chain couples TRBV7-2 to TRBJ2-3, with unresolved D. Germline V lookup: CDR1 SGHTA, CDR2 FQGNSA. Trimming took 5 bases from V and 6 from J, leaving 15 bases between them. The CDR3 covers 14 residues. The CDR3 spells CASSAGFYGDTQYF. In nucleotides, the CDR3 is TGTGCCAGCAGCGCAGGTTTCTACGGGGATACGCAGTATTTT.

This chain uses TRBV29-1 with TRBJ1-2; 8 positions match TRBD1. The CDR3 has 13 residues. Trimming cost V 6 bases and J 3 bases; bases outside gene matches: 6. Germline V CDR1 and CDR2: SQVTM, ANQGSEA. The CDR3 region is CSVTKQGDYGYTF. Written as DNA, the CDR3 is TGCAGCGTGACGAAACAGGGGGACTATGGCTACACCTTC.